A single sample gave rise to the 18 T cell receptor beta chains below, sequenced in a study of T cell changes during pregnancy in multiple sclerosis. TCRdb keeps only in-frame clones here, not all; method: immunoSEQ multiplex PCR. Among about 51,000 clones listed, 94% were seen once. Sequencing used CD4+ T cells from peripheral blood mononuclear cells, obtained in the second trimester of pregnancy. Source of these receptors: a female donor with multiple sclerosis, enrolled in a pregnancy study.

This chain links TRBV5-4 with TRBJ2-3, with 8 positions matching TRBD2. This CDR3 comprises 15 residues. Germline V lookup: CDR1 SGHNT, CDR2 YYREEE (reference sequence). Germline trimming cut 1 base from V and 5 bases from J; bases unmatched to any gene: 6. As DNA, the CDR3 is TGTGCCAGCAGCTTGATCGGGACTAGTGTAGATACGCAGTATTTT. Amino acid sequence: CASSLIGTSVDTQYF.

The chain joins TRBV4-3 to TRBJ2-5; 10 bases map to TRBD1. CDR1 is LGHNA and CDR2 is YSLEER in the germline V gene. The CDR3 loop spans 17 amino acids. V lost 1 base to trimming and J lost 6 bases; unmatched junction nucleotides: 11. CDR3 in amino acids: CASSQAPSGTGVKTQYF. The CDR3, as DNA: TGCGCCAGCAGCCAAGCCCCATCCGGGACAGGGGTAAAGACCCAGTACTTC.

V is TRBV9 and J is TRBJ2-3; TRBD2 aligns across 10 bases. This CDR3 has 15 amino acids. Trimming at V came to 3 bases and at J to 0 bases, leaving 1 base not matched to a gene. Germline V gene data show CDR1 as SGDLS and CDR2 as YYNGEE. CDR3 bases: TGTGCCAGCAGCGCACTAGCGGGGAGCACAGATACGCAGTATTTT. Protein product: CASSALAGSTDTQYF.

The V call is TRBV6-6, the J call TRBJ2-7, with 10 nucleotides matching TRBD2. The V segment lost 6 bases and the J segment 2 bases; nucleotides outside the gene matches: 4. Germline V gene sequence: CDR1 MNHNY, CDR2 SVGAGI (reference sequence). This CDR3 spans 14 amino acids. In DNA, the CDR3 is TGTGCCAGCAGACGGACTAGCGGCCCCTACGAGCAGTACTTC. It is translated as CASRRTSGPYEQYF.

Here the CDR3 reads CASKSEGPSYEQYF. CDR3 DNA sequence: TGTGCCAGCAAGTCGGAGGGCCCCAGCTACGAGCAGTACTTC. The chain is built from TRBV2 and TRBJ2-5; the D gene is possibly TRBD2 (6 bases). Gene TRBJ2-7 matches the end of the DNA better, so the J call may be wrong. CDR3 size: 14 residues. Germline CDR1 reads SNHLY; CDR2 reads FYNNEI.

The chain has TRBV5-5 and TRBJ1-2, with TRBD1 as a possible D gene (5 bases). V was trimmed by 1 base and J by 4 bases, leaving 8 bases between them. Germline assignment: CDR1 SGHKS and CDR2 YYEKEE (reference sequence). This CDR3 spans 13 amino acids. CDR3 region: CASSLTGLYGYTF. The CDR3, as DNA: TGTGCCAGCAGCTTGACAGGCCTCTATGGCTACACCTTC.

This rearrangement joins TRBV7-3 to TRBJ2-2, with 7 bases fitting TRBD1. This CDR3 region has 14 residues. With V trimmed by 0 bases and J by 7 bases, 2 bases remained unmatched. Germline V CDR1 and CDR2: SGHTA, FQGTGA. CDR3 nucleotides: TGTGCCAGCAGCTTAACAGGGGGCTTCGGGGAGCTGTTTTTT. Its translation is CASSLTGGFGELFF.

This clone was observed a single time. CDR3 in DNA: TGCGCCAGCAGCCATGGACTAGCGGGGGTGGAGACCCAGTACTTC. Protein product: CASSHGLAGVETQYF. The chain carries TRBV4-3 and TRBJ2-5; TRBD2 aligns across 13 bases. Germline CDR1 is LGHNA and CDR2 is YSLEER. V lost 3 bases and J lost 5; bases outside the gene matches: 3. CDR3 size: 15 residues.

CDR3 sequence (DNA): TGTGCCAGCAGTGACCCAGACAGGGGGCCTAATGAAAAACTGTTTTTT. It yields the protein CASSDPDRGPNEKLFF. This chain connects TRBV2 to TRBJ1-4; 10 nucleotides align to TRBD1. The CDR3 totals 16 residues. Germline CDR1 reads SNHLY; CDR2 reads FYNNEI. With 3 bases clipped from V and 3 bases from J, the junction kept 4 bases outside the gene matches.

The rearrangement links TRBV14 to TRBJ2-3; D might be TRBD2 (5 bases). The CDR3 extends over 12 amino acids. V was shortened by 4 bases and J by 7 bases, with 9 bases between the two germline ends. The V gene's germline CDR1 is SGHDN and CDR2 FVKESK. CDR3 sequence reads: CASSPRGYTQYF. The CDR3 DNA reads TGTGCCAGCAGCCCCCGGGGATATACGCAGTATTTT.

This sequence joins TRBV7-2 and TRBJ2-7; maybe TRBD2 (6 bases). Trimming left V 1 base short and J 2 bases short, with 9 bases between. The CDR3 sequence is 14 residues long. CDR1 is SGHTA, CDR2 FQGNSA, per germline. The chain's CDR3 is CASSLGWGAYEQYF. CDR3 nucleotides: TGTGCCAGCAGCTTAGGGTGGGGGGCCTACGAGCAGTACTTC.

This clone has only a few counts. The chain carries TRBV30 and TRBJ1-5; no definite D call. Germline V CDR1 and CDR2: GTSNPN, SVGIG (reference sequence). There are 16 residues in the CDR3. Deletions cut 1 base from V and 2 bases from J, with 15 bases between. In nucleotides, the CDR3 is TGTGCCTGGAGTGGTTGGGGAGTAAATGGCAATCAGCCCCAGCATTTT. It specifies CAWSGWGVNGNQPQHF.

The chain links TRBV6-6 to TRBJ1-6; 9 nucleotides agree with TRBD1. Germline values: CDR1 MNHNY, CDR2 SVGAGI (reference sequence). CDR3 length: 16 amino acids. V trimming: 5 bases; J trimming: 0 bases; junction bases outside the gene matches: 2. The CDR3, as DNA: TGTGCCAGCAGTGGACAGGGGAGCTCCTATAATTCACCCCTCCACTTT. It encodes CASSGQGSSYNSPLHF.

This chain connects TRBV7-3 to TRBJ2-3, with D possibly matching TRBD2 (6 bases). The V gene lost 1 base and the J gene lost 10 bases, with 18 bases spanning the gap. The length of the CDR3 is 15 residues. Germline V gives CDR1 SGHTA, CDR2 FQGTGA. The CDR3 region has the DNA TGTGCCAGCAGCTTAAGCCGGGACTCCCCCGGGGCGCAGTATTTT. Translation: CASSLSRDSPGAQYF.

The V and J genes are TRBV7-2 and TRBJ1-5; the match to TRBD1 covers 7 bases. The junction had 1 base not matched to a gene; V was cut back by 1 base and J by 4 bases. The germline CDR1 and CDR2 sequences are SGHTA and FQGNSA. This CDR3 comprises 14 residues. The CDR3 nucleotides are TGTGCCAGCAGCTTAGACAGGGGAAATCAGCCCCAGCATTTT. This gives the protein CASSLDRGNQPQHF.

The chain uses TRBV19 and TRBJ1-5, with 7 bases matching TRBD1. This CDR3 has 16 residues. V shed 1 base, J shed 1 base, and the junction held 4 bases outside the gene matches. From germline, CDR1 is LNHDA and CDR2 SQIVND (reference sequence). This chain's CDR3 is CASSIVRGASNQPQHF. Here the CDR3 DNA reads TGTGCCAGTAGTATAGTCAGGGGGGCGAGCAATCAGCCCCAGCATTTT.

V is TRBV9 and J is TRBJ1-2; TRBD1 aligns across 7 bases. Germline V lookup: CDR1 SGDLS, CDR2 YYNGEE. Germline trimming cut 0 bases from V and 2 bases from J; bases unmatched to any gene: 4. The CDR3 is made up of 15 amino acids. CDR3 DNA: TGTGCCAGCAGCGTAGATCCAGGGGGGAACTATGGCTACACCTTC. Residues: CASSVDPGGNYGYTF.

The chain employs TRBV2 and TRBJ1-1; no definite D call. Germline values: CDR1 SNHLY, CDR2 FYNNEI. This CDR3 region has 13 residues. The germline V and J ends were trimmed by 4 bases and 0 bases, with 6 bases remaining between them. The CDR3 DNA sequence: TGTGCCAGCAGTGGAGTTATGAACACTGAAGCTTTCTTT. Translation: CASSGVMNTEAFF.